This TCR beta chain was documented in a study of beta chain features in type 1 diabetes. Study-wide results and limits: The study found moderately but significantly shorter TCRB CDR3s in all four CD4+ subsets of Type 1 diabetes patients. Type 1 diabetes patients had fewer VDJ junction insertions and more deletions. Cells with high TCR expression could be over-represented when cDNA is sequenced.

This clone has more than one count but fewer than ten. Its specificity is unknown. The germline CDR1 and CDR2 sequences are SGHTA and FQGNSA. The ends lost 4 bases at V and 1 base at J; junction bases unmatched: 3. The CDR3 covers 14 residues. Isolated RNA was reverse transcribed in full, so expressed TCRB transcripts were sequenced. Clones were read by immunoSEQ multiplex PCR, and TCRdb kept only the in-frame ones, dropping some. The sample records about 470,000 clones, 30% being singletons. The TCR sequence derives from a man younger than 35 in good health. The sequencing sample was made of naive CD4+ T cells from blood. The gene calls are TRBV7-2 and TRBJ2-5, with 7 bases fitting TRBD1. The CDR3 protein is CASSWGQIQETQYF. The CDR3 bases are TGTGCCAGCAGCTGGGGACAGATCCAAGAGACCCAGTACTTC.